The clone carrying this TCR beta chain turned up a few times. The antigen remains unidentified. This CDR3 comprises 15 residues. Trimming removed 7 bases from V and 5 bases from J, with 19 bases in between. The V gene's germline CDR1 is SNHLY and CDR2 FYNNEI. The data are from a study of T cell repertoires in cytomegalovirus infection. On the study more broadly: Indications of both CMV infection and matching HLA type were provided by public TCR beta signatures.

Findings and limits, study-wide: Individuals carrying CMV plus the relevant HLA were identified by cumulative frequency of public TCR beta families. Predominance within the ex vivo response was attributable to HLA-C-restricted CMV-specific TCR beta clonotypes.

TCRdb reprocessed the reads with MiXCR, giving one entry per CDR3 protein. The data contain 200,000 to 250,000 distinct CDR3 sequences, around an eighth of them singletons. The sequence was obtained from a human donor in good health (CMV status not recorded). Some clones in this sample may be carry-over from other donors' samples. The sample taken for sequencing was PBMCs. The gene calls are TRBV2 and TRBJ2-3; D perhaps matches TRBD1 (6 bases). CDR3 DNA: TGTGCCAGCACCAGGACAGATGCCCGTGGAGATACGCAGTATTTT. This codes for CASTRTDARGDTQYF.